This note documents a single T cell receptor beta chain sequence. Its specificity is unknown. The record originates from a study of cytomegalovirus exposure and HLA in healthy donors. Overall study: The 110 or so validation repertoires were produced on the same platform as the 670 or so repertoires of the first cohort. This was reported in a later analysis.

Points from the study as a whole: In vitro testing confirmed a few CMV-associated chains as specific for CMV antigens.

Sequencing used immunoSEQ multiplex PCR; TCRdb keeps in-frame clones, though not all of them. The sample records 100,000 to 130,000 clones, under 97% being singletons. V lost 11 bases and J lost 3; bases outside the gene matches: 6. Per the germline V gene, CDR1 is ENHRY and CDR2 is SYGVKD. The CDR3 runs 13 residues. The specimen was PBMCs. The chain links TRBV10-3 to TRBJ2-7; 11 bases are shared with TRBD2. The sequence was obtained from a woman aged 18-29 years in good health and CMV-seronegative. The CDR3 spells CAARGTSGYEQYF. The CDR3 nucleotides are TGTGCCGCCAGGGGGACTAGCGGCTACGAGCAGTACTTC.